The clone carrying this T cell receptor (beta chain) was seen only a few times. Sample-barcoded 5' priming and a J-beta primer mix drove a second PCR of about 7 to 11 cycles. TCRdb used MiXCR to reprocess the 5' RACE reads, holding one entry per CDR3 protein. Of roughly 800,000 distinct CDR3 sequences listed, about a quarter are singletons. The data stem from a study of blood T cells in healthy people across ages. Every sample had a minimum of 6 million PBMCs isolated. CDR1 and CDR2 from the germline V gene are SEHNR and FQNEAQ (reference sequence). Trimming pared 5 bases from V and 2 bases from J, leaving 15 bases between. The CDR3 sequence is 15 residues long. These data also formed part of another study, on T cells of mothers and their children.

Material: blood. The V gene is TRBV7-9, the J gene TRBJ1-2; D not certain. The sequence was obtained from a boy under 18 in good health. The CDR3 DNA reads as TGTGCCAGCAGCACCCAATATGCGGCAAACTATGGCTACACCTTC. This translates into CASSTQYAANYGYTF.